This T cell receptor beta chain was recorded in a study of radiotherapy plus CTLA-4 blockade in lung cancer. Study as a whole: Patients showed objective responses in about 20% of cases and disease control in around 30%.

Assay used: immunoSEQ multiplex PCR; TCRdb lists only in-frame clones, some missing. The sample holds about 50,000 clones, approximately 84% seen once. Per germline, CDR1 LGHNA and CDR2 YSLEER. Deletions cut 0 bases from V and 0 bases from J, with 13 bases between. This CDR3 has 17 residues. The clonotype was recovered from a human donor with non-small cell lung cancer whose response to radiotherapy plus ipilimumab could not be evaluated. This specimen consisted of peripheral blood, obtained from a patient treated with radiotherapy plus ipilimumab. This chain joins TRBV4-3 and TRBJ2-3; D gene ambiguous. Here the CDR3 reads CASSQDSLLRSTDTQYF. DNA of the CDR3: TGCGCCAGCAGCCAAGATTCGCTCCTACGGAGCACAGATACGCAGTATTTT.